Each of the 26 T cell receptor beta chains below was sequenced from the same sample in a study of blood T cell repertoires in COVID-19. Sequencing was performed with immunoSEQ multiplex PCR; in TCRdb, only in-frame clones are kept and a portion is missing. Among fewer than 300,000 clones listed, about 93% were seen once. Input material: PBMCs or T cells enriched from blood (not recorded which). Receptors originate from a woman aged 25 to 39 who had recovered from COVID-19.

The chain recombines TRBV30 with TRBJ2-7, with D possibly TRBD1 on 6 matching bases. The V end was cut by 2 bases, the J end by 4 bases, with 12 bases between. This CDR3 has 13 residues. Germline V lookup: CDR1 GTSNPN, CDR2 SVGIG (reference sequence). The CDR3 here is CAWSPGAGYEQYF. CDR3 sequence (DNA): TGTGCCTGGAGTCCAGGGGCAGGGTACGAGCAGTACTTC.

The chain combines TRBV28 with TRBJ2-2; 10 bases match TRBD1. The CDR3 length is 17 residues. V gave up 6 bases and J gave up 4 bases; unmatched junction bases: 11. Per germline, CDR1 MDHEN and CDR2 SYDVKM. The CDR3 here is CASRISPGQGSTGELFF. Written as DNA, the CDR3 is TGTGCCAGCAGGATATCCCCGGGACAGGGGAGCACCGGGGAGCTGTTTTTT.

V and J are TRBV7-2 and TRBJ2-2, with 7 positions matching TRBD2. Germline lookup yields CDR1 SGHTA and CDR2 FQGNSA. The J segment lost 6 bases and the V segment lost 2 bases, leaving 6 bases of the junction unmatched. The CDR3 has 15 amino acids. The chain's CDR3 is CASSLQLTSAGELFF. The CDR3 DNA sequence: TGTGCCAGCAGCTTACAACTAACTAGCGCCGGGGAGCTGTTTTTT. Variable domain in full (rest from reference TRBV7-2 and TRBJ2-2): GAGVSQSPSNKVTEKGKDVELRCDPISGHTALYWYRQSLGQGLEFLIYFQGNSAPDKSGLPSDRFSAERTGGSVSTLTIQRTQQEDSAVYLCASSLQLTSAGELFFGEGSRLTVL.

This sequence joins TRBV7-2 and TRBJ2-1, with TRBD2 matching 9 bases. Germline V gene sequence: CDR1 SGHTA, CDR2 FQGNSA. The CDR3 consists of 13 residues. V was pared by 6 bases and J by 9 bases, with 6 bases of the junction left unmatched. This CDR3 is CASRTRLAAEQFF. Here the CDR3 DNA reads TGTGCCAGCAGGACCAGACTAGCGGCTGAGCAGTTCTTC.

This clone was seen a single time. The chain links TRBV5-1 to TRBJ2-5; D remains unclear. This CDR3 is built from 14 residues. CDR1 and CDR2 from the germline V gene are SGHRS and YFSETQ. Trimming took 1 base from V and 2 from J, leaving 9 bases between them. Here the CDR3 DNA reads TGCGCCAGCAGCTTGACGGCGGCTCAAGAGACCCAGTACTTC. This encodes CASSLTAAQETQYF.

The gene calls are TRBV2 and TRBJ2-2, with D unclear. The ends were cut back, 5 bases at V and 1 base at J, with 11 bases in the middle. CDR3 size: 15 residues. The germline gives CDR1 SNHLY, CDR2 FYNNEI. The CDR3 sequence is CASSSEPGNTGELFF. The CDR3 region has the DNA TGTGCCAGCAGTTCTGAGCCTGGGAACACCGGGGAGCTGTTTTTT.

The chain joins TRBV27 to TRBJ1-5; a weak D match, TRBD1 (6 bases). V lost 7 bases and J lost 0, with 13 bases in between. Germline V gives CDR1 MNHEY, CDR2 SMNVEV (reference sequence). CDR3 length equals 15 residues. The CDR3 loop reads CASTAGDGSNQPQHF. The CDR3 DNA reads as TGTGCCAGCACTGCAGGGGACGGTAGCAATCAGCCCCAGCATTTT.

The J gene is TRBJ2-7, the V gene TRBV7-2, with TRBD2 as a possible D gene (6 bases). This CDR3 has 13 amino acids. The V end lost 5 bases, the J end lost 3 bases, and 11 bases lay between the germline ends. Per the germline V gene, CDR1 is SGHTA and CDR2 is FQGNSA. CDR3: CASSPGENYEQYF. The CDR3 DNA reads as TGTGCCAGCAGCCCGGGAGAAAACTACGAGCAGTACTTC.

This clone appeared a single time. V usage is TRBV7-9 and J usage is TRBJ2-1; D gene ambiguous. The CDR3 is made up of 15 amino acids. V lost 7 bases and J 3 bases, leaving 16 bases between the germline ends. Germline V gene lookup returns CDR1 SEHNR and CDR2 FQNEAQ (reference sequence). This CDR3 is CASTQWADDYNEQFF. CDR3 DNA sequence: TGTGCCAGCACCCAATGGGCAGACGACTACAATGAGCAGTTCTTC.

The chain recombines TRBV12-3 or TRBV12-4 with TRBJ2-1; D ambiguous. V was clipped by 5 bases and J by 6 bases, with 5 bases between them. This CDR3 contains 11 residues. In nucleotides, the CDR3 is TGTGCCAGCAGTGCACTCAATGAGCAGTTCTTC. Its translation: CASSALNEQFF.

Points on this clone: The junction departs from germline at one end; a sequencing error may be responsible. The chain recombines TRBV7-7 with TRBJ2-1; 7 bases are shared with TRBD1. The CDR3 contains 16 residues. CDR1 and CDR2 from the germline V gene are SSHAT and FNYEAQ (reference sequence). CDR3 nucleotide sequence: TGTGCTAGCAGCTTAGTCTCCGGGACAGAGTACAATGAGCAGTTCTTC. Its translation is CASSLVSGTEYNEQFF.

With regard to this clone: Other nucleotide sequences in the sample specify the same CDR3. The chain couples TRBV11-2 to TRBJ2-6; no clear D. This CDR3 is 15 amino acids long. Per germline, CDR1 SGHAT and CDR2 FQNNGV. Trimming shortened V by 1 base and J by 1 base, and 5 bases separated the two germline ends. The CDR3, as DNA: TGTGCCAGCAGCTTAGGTAGTTCTGGGGCCAACGTCCTGACTTTC. Its protein product is CASSLGSSGANVLTF.

V usage is TRBV28 and J usage is TRBJ1-1; D is unresolved. From germline, CDR1 is MDHEN and CDR2 SYDVKM. The CDR3 consists of 16 residues. V was shortened by 8 bases and J by 0 bases, with 19 bases between the two germline ends. CDR3 sequence: CASRSAASSMNTEAFF. The CDR3 DNA follows: TGTGCCAGCCGCTCGGCGGCATCCTCCATGAACACTGAAGCTTTCTTT.

V and J are TRBV7-9 and TRBJ2-3, with D hard to call. The length of the CDR3 is 14 residues. Deletions cut 2 bases from V and 5 bases from J, with 11 bases between. Germline CDR1 reads SEHNR; CDR2 reads FQNEAQ (reference sequence). CDR3 sequence: CASSLKSERDTQYF. DNA of the CDR3: TGTGCCAGCAGCTTAAAGTCAGAACGAGATACGCAGTATTTT.

The chain links TRBV19 to TRBJ2-5; no clear D. This CDR3 has 13 amino acids. V lost 6 bases to trimming and J lost 5 bases, with 13 bases between them. Germline loops: CDR1 LNHDA, CDR2 SQIVND (reference sequence). The CDR3 sequence is CASRNIPGETQYF. DNA of the CDR3: TGTGCCAGTAGAAACATTCCCGGGGAGACCCAGTACTTC.

This clone occurred a few times. The rearrangement links TRBV5-6 to TRBJ1-5; D is uncertain. Per germline, CDR1 SGHDT and CDR2 YYEEEE. V lost 7 bases and J lost 0, with 5 bases in between. This CDR3 spans 12 amino acids. The CDR3 reads CASQYSNQPQHF. The CDR3, as DNA: TGTGCCAGCCAGTATAGCAATCAGCCCCAGCATTTT.

This rearrangement joins TRBV5-1 to TRBJ2-1; TRBD1 agrees at 8 bases. The CDR3 has 15 residues. Germline loops: CDR1 SGHRS, CDR2 YFSETQ. The junction had 9 bases not matched to a gene; V was cut back by 4 bases and J by 6 bases. The CDR3 loop reads CASSIRQGIRNEQFF. The CDR3, as DNA: TGCGCCAGCAGCATCCGACAGGGGATTCGCAATGAGCAGTTCTTC. Filled out from reference TRBV5-1 and TRBJ2-1, the complete variable domain reads KAGVTQTPRYLIKTRGQQVTLSCSPISGHRSVSWYQQTPGQGLQFLFEYFSETQRNKGNFPGRFSGRQFSNSRSEMNVSTLELGDSALYLCASSIRQGIRNEQFFGPGTRLTVL.

This sequence joins TRBV27 and TRBJ1-5; 9 bases are shared with TRBD1. CDR3 length equals 15 residues. Germline V gene lookup returns CDR1 MNHEY and CDR2 SMNVEV (reference sequence). After removal of 5 bases from V and 5 bases from J, the junction contained 7 bases not matched to a gene. The CDR3 loop is CASSPGTGWHQPQHF. CDR3 sequence (DNA): TGTGCCAGCAGTCCAGGGACAGGGTGGCATCAGCCCCAGCATTTT.

This clone was found once. This sequence joins TRBV4-1 and TRBJ2-3, with a possible D match to TRBD1 (5 bases). The V end lost 1 base, the J end lost 1 base, and 21 bases lay between the germline ends. The CDR3 runs 19 residues. CDR1 MGHRA and CDR2 YSYEKL come from the germline V gene. CDR3 residues: CASSQGFLRAQRGTDTQYF. The CDR3 region has the DNA TGCGCCAGCAGCCAAGGGTTTCTCAGGGCCCAAAGGGGCACAGATACGCAGTATTTT.

This chain joins TRBV29-1 and TRBJ1-1; 9 nucleotides agree with TRBD1. Germline CDR1 and CDR2: SQVTM and ANQGSEA. CDR3 length equals 15 residues. With V trimmed by 3 bases and J by 3 bases, 8 bases remained unmatched. CDR3 coding DNA: TGCAGCGTTGACCCGGACAGGGGTTTCGACACTGAAGCTTTCTTT. Translated, it gives CSVDPDRGFDTEAFF.

This clone was seen more than once but under ten times. This chain uses TRBV7-2 with TRBJ1-3, with D maybe TRBD1 (5 bases). V lost 1 base and J 0 bases, leaving 7 bases between the germline ends. Germline assignment: CDR1 SGHTA and CDR2 FQGNSA. The CDR3 length is 15 residues. The CDR3 spells CASSLGQNSGNTIYF. CDR3 DNA sequence: TGTGCCAGCAGCTTAGGACAGAACTCTGGAAACACCATATATTTT.

The rearrangement joins TRBV9 to TRBJ2-1; maybe TRBD2 (5 bases). Germline CDR1 and CDR2: SGDLS and YYNGEE. CDR3 length: 16 amino acids. Trimming shortened V by 4 bases and J by 7 bases, and 21 bases separated the two germline ends. The CDR3 nucleotides read TGTGCCAGCAGCCCACTAGGTAGGATACTACAGAATGAGCAGTTCTTC. Its translation: CASSPLGRILQNEQFF.

This clone was recorded a few times. The V and J genes are TRBV2 and TRBJ2-7; 7 positions match TRBD1. The CDR3 has 13 residues. Germline V lookup: CDR1 SNHLY, CDR2 FYNNEI. The ends lost 5 bases at V and 6 bases at J; junction bases unmatched: 7. The CDR3 loop is CASSPTGVSEQYF. CDR3 bases: TGTGCCAGCAGTCCCACAGGGGTAAGCGAGCAGTACTTC.

The V gene is TRBV7-2, the J gene TRBJ1-1; 7 nucleotides match TRBD1. J lost 3 bases, V lost 2 bases, and 6 bases had no gene match. Germline assignment: CDR1 SGHTA and CDR2 FQGNSA. The CDR3 covers 15 residues. As DNA, the CDR3 is TGTGCCAGCAGCTTAAGGCGACAGGGAGACACTGAAGCTTTCTTT. This codes for CASSLRRQGDTEAFF.

The V gene is TRBV7-2, the J gene TRBJ2-7, with D possibly TRBD2 on 5 matching bases. The CDR3 runs to 14 residues. From germline, CDR1 is SGHTA and CDR2 FQGNSA. V lost 5 bases to trimming and J lost 4 bases, with 15 bases between them. Here the CDR3 DNA reads TGTGCCAGCAGCGAGCAAAGAGGAGGATACGAGCAGTACTTC. Translated: CASSEQRGGYEQYF.

V gene TRBV7-8 combines with J gene TRBJ1-3, with 7 positions matching TRBD1. The germline gives CDR1 SGHVS, CDR2 FQNEAQ. Unmatched junction bases numbered 1, after V lost 1 base and J lost 4 bases. The CDR3 runs 14 residues. The CDR3 coding sequence is TGTGCCAGCAGCTTAGTCAGGGGGGGAAACACCATATATTTT. Translated: CASSLVRGGNTIYF.